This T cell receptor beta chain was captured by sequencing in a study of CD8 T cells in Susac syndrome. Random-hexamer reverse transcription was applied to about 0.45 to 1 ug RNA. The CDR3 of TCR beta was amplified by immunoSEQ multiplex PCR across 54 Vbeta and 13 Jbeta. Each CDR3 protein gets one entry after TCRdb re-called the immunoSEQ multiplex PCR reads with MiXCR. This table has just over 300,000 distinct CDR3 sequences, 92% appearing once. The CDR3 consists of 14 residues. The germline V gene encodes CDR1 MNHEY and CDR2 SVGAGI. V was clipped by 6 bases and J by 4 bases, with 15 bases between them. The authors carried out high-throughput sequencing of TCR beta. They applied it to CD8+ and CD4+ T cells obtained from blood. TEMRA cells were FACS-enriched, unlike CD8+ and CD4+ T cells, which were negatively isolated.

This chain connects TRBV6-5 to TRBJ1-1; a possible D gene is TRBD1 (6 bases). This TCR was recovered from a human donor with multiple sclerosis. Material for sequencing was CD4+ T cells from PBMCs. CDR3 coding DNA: TGTGCCAGCAGACGGGACGGGGGCTTCACTGAAGCTTTCTTT. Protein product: CASRRDGGFTEAFF.